This TCR beta chain was recorded in a study of shared clonotypes between healthy human individuals (dated by TCRdb to 2018 to 2021). Turning to the overall study: Three men and a couple of women, aged 18 to 49 years, made up the cohort. Per donor, three plates each were used for CD4 naive and CD4 memory, two for CD8 naive, and one for CD8 memory. Blood TCR repertoires of roughly 5 healthy adults were deeply sequenced to estimate repertoire size and the extent of clonotype sharing between individuals. To increase sequencing depth and limit assay-specific biases, different laboratories used diverse techniques to prepare libraries and sequence TCR repertoires. Between about 0.8 and 9 billion PBMCs per donor were obtained by leukapheresis. General conclusions and limits of the study: Estimated clonotype richness was generally larger for naive than for memory subsets. Sharing across several donors was observed for roughly 5% of naive CD4, over 3% of naive CD8, 2.3% of memory CD4, and over 0.3% of memory CD8 clonotypes. Compared with non-shared clonotypes, the clonotypes found in all four sorted-subset donors had higher generation probabilities. Even with the large sequencing depth, rarefaction of the sorted-subset datasets indicated that sequencing was incomplete. Pairwise subsampling indicated that sequencing depth was expected to affect the degree of clonotype sharing among donors. Because the study included a small number of donors, the genetic and exposure-history diversity represented was limited. Sampling was restricted to blood, and TCR repertoires in tissues likely differ from the TCR repertoires found in blood.

Donors were healthy HIV-negative adults with no recently reported acute infections or vaccinations. Only Caucasian adults living in Nashville, Tennessee, USA were represented among the donors. CD8 memory samples combined magnetically selected CD45RO+ cells with CCR7-negative CD45RA+ effector memory (TemRA) cells. After blood collection by leukapheresis, PBMCs were isolated using Ficoll-Histopaque density gradient centrifugation and then cryopreserved in the vapor phase of liquid nitrogen. Purity and quantity of every magnetically sorted T cell population were checked by analytical flow cytometry. Genomic DNA was isolated from every sorted fraction and measured by UV absorbance on a Nanodrop 2000c. Using the deep immunoSEQ assay, multiplex PCR amplified TCR CDR3 regions from genomic DNA. Extracted genomic DNA from each cell subset was spread evenly across all wells of several immunoSEQ 96-well plates, with each plate serving as a replicate. For sorted subsets, each replicate PCR was loaded with 200 ng genomic DNA, equivalent to 25,000 to 30,000 T cell genomes. Purified libraries were quantified with a Qubit 3.0 fluorometer, sized on a Bioanalyzer 2100, and re-quantified with the KAPA Library Quantification kit. A separate single-read 150-cycle Illumina NextSeq 550 flow cell was used to sequence each immunoSEQ 96-well plate. In the source study's methods: Because the immunoSEQ output included only junctional sequences and no quality scores, the filtering could not be the same as the filtering used for full-length reads. Sequences were annotated with PyIR, a Python wrapper for IgBLAST v1.9, using IMGT germline references to assign V/J genes and CDR3. Any read was removed if the V/J assignment was weak (E-value above 1e-6), the CDR3 was missing, or the read contained stop codons, out-of-frame junctions, or ambiguous translated residues. V3J clonotypes were defined by identical inferred V gene, J gene, and CDR3 amino acid sequence. To compute the percentage overlap between repertoires, the number of shared unique clonotypes was divided by the size of the smaller repertoire. Repertoire richness was assessed with RTK rarefaction, the Chao1 estimator, and Recon v2.1 estimates of unobserved clonotypes. Generation probabilities for all TCRbeta clonotypes obtained by the gDNA method from four donors were computed using OLGA. The source is immuneACCESS, and TCRdb retained only in-frame sequences with V and J called. Part of the clones is not carried over; for the studies checked, unresolved V genes explain less than half of this, and the remainder is unexplained. The V and J calls and clone size are taken from that table; D and trimming were inferred from the DNA. Across this sample there are 600,000 to 750,000 clones, with around 90% seen only once. Jointly, the top ten make up 30% to 35% of the sample.

Trimming takes 6 bases off V and 4 bases off J; junction bases not matched to a gene: 12. The germline V gene encodes CDR1 MNHNY and CDR2 SVGAGI (reference sequence). The CDR3 measures 16 amino acids from cysteine to phenylalanine. The entry retains the CDR3 DNA only, 48 bases that are in frame from base 1. About this clone itself: No antigen is known for it. Base qualities are missing; no much larger clone stands one base away.

The sample consisted of memory CD8+ T cells from PBMCs. Read against the paper, the sample's cell subset or site label means: CD45RO+ cells pooled with CCR7-negative TemRA cells. The rearranged chain carries TRBV6-6 and TRBJ1-5; TRBD1 fits 7 bases in the junction. The clonotype originates from a man aged 18 to 30 in good health. Some clones in this sample may be carry-over from other donors' samples. Read as DNA, the sequence is TGTGCCAGCAGGGGGAAGACAGGGAGTCGAAATCAGCCCCAGCATTTT. The encoded protein is CASRGKTGSRNQPQHF.